These 10 T cell receptor beta chains originate from one sample sequenced in a study of relationships among human T cell subsets. The T cell receptor alpha and beta CDR3 regions were amplified from mRNA by semiquantitative ARM-PCR. Exponential amplification used communal superprimers after tagged nested gene-specific primers in ARM-PCR. TCRdb re-called the multiplex PCR reads with MiXCR, one entry per CDR3 protein. The sample shows 13,000 to 15,000 distinct CDR3 sequences, about 55% of them seen only once. CD4+CD25+ regulatory T cells came from anti-CD25 bead selection of positively selected CD4+ cells. Material for sequencing was Tregs sorted from blood. Receptor source: a man aged 40-49 years in good health.

V gene TRBV20-1 combines with J gene TRBJ2-7; D is unresolved. The CDR3 has 11 amino acids. The germline CDR1 and CDR2 sequences are DFQATT and SNEGSKA (reference sequence). V was trimmed by 3 bases and J by 3 bases, leaving 6 bases between them. DNA of the CDR3: TGCAGTGCTAGTTACAGCTACGAGCAGTACTTC. It is translated as CSASYSYEQYF.

V usage is TRBV14 and J usage is TRBJ2-3; D call uncertain. Trimming took 4 bases from V and 4 from J, leaving 15 bases between them. The CDR3 loop spans 15 amino acids. Germline V lookup: CDR1 SGHDN, CDR2 FVKESK. The DNA of the CDR3 is TGTGCCAGCAGCCCCCGCCTGGGATCCTCAGATACGCAGTATTTT. Amino acids: CASSPRLGSSDTQYF.

This rearrangement joins TRBV28 to TRBJ2-6; 9 nucleotides match TRBD1. Germline V gives CDR1 MDHEN, CDR2 SYDVKM. V lost 4 bases to trimming and J lost 2 bases; unmatched junction nucleotides: 6. This CDR3 contains 17 residues. Here the CDR3 DNA reads TGTGCCAGCAGTTCCCGACAGGGGGGGGCTGGGGCCAACGTCCTGACTTTC. It encodes CASSSRQGGAGANVLTF.

The genes are TRBV11-3 and TRBJ2-4; D possibly corresponds to TRBD1 (5 bases). CDR3 length: 13 amino acids. The V and J ends lost 1 base and 7 bases respectively, with 8 bases between them. CDR1 is SGHNT and CDR2 is YENEEA in the germline V gene. DNA of the CDR3: TGTGCCAGCAGCTTAGGCAGGGCCAACATTCAGTACTTC. Translating gives CASSLGRANIQYF.

This rearrangement joins TRBV11-2 to TRBJ1-1; D call uncertain. The V end lost 1 base, the J end lost 5 bases, and 8 bases lay between the germline ends. The CDR3 is 13 residues long. Germline CDR1 and CDR2: SGHAT and FQNNGV. CDR3 nucleotide sequence: TGTGCCAGCAGCTTAGTACCCCTGACTGAAGCTTTCTTT. This translates into CASSLVPLTEAFF.

This clonotype was observed a few times. The chain combines TRBV11-2 with TRBJ1-3, with D uncertain. Germline V gene sequence: CDR1 SGHAT, CDR2 FQNNGV. The V gene lost 5 bases and the J gene lost 0 bases, with 11 bases spanning the gap. CDR3 size: 15 residues. The CDR3 region has the DNA TGTGCCAGCAGCCCCGACACAAGCTCTGGAAACACCATATATTTT. Its translation: CASSPDTSSGNTIYF.

The chain is built from TRBV30 and TRBJ1-1, with D hard to call. The CDR3 runs 13 residues. Germline V gene data show CDR1 as GTSNPN and CDR2 as SVGIG (reference sequence). V dropped 1 base and J dropped 0 bases, with 6 bases sitting between them. The CDR3 reads CAWSGRVNTEAFF. Written as DNA, the CDR3 is TGTGCCTGGAGTGGAAGGGTGAACACTGAAGCTTTCTTT. The complete variable domain, with remaining parts taken from reference TRBV30 and TRBJ1-1, reads SQTIHQWPATLVQPVGSPLSLECTVEGTSNPNLYWYRQAAGRGLQLLFYSVGIGQISSEVPQNLSASRPQDRQFILSSKKLLLSDSGFYLCAWSGRVNTEAFFGQGTRLTVV.

V is TRBV5-1 and J is TRBJ2-3; either TRBD1 or TRBD2 may supply D (6 bases each). The V end lost 0 bases, the J end lost 1 base, and 12 bases lay between the germline ends. Germline V gene sequence: CDR1 SGHRS, CDR2 YFSETQ. The CDR3 loop spans 16 amino acids. This CDR3 is CASSLAERGGTDTQYF. The DNA for the CDR3 is TGCGCCAGCAGCTTGGCCGAGAGGGGGGGCACAGATACGCAGTATTTT.

The chain uses TRBV28 and TRBJ1-6, with 7 bases lining up with TRBD1. The germline CDR1 and CDR2 sequences are MDHEN and SYDVKM. Germline trimming cut 4 bases from V and 10 bases from J; bases unmatched to any gene: 16. This CDR3 comprises 17 residues. The CDR3 is CASSYRLRGTARSPLHF. Here the CDR3 DNA reads TGTGCCAGCAGTTACCGGCTGAGGGGGACAGCCAGGTCACCCCTCCACTTT.

In DNA, the CDR3 is TGCAGTGCTAACAGGGCCACTAACTATGGCTACACCTTC. Translating it yields CSANRATNYGYTF. The genes are TRBV20-1 and TRBJ1-2, with D tentatively TRBD1 (6 bases). Trimming took off 4 bases at V and 0 bases at J, with 9 bases between the two ends. Germline V gene data show CDR1 as DFQATT and CDR2 as SNEGSKA (reference sequence). CDR3 length: 13 amino acids.